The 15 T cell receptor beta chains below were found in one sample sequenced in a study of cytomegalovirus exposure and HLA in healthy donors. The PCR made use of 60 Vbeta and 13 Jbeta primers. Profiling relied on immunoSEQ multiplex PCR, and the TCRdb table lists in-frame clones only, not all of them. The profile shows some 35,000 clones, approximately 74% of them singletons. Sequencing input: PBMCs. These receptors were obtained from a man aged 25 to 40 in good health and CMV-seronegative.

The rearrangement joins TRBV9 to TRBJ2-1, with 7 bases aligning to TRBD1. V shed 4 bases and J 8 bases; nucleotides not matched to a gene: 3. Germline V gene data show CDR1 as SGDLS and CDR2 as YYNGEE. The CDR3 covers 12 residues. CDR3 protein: CASSSQGHEQFF. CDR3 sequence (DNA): TGTGCCAGCAGCTCACAGGGGCATGAGCAGTTCTTC.

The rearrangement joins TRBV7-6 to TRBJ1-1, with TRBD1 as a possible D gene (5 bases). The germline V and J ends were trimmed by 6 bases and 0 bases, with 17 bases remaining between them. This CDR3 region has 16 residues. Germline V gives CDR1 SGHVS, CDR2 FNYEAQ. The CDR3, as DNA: TGTGCCAGCAGTAACTCCGGGGGGAGGATGAACACTGAAGCTTTCTTT. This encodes CASSNSGGRMNTEAFF.

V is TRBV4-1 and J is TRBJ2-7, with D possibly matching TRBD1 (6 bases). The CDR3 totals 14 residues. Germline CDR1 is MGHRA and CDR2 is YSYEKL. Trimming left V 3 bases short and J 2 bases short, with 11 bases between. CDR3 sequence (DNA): TGCGCCAGCAGCCATTGGGGGCCTACCTACGAGCAGTACTTC. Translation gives CASSHWGPTYEQYF.

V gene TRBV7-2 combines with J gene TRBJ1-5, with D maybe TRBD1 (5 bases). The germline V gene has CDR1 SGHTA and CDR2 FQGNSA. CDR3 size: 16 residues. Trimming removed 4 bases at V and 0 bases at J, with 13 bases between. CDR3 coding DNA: TGTGCCAGCAGCTCAATGTCCAGGGATAGCAATCAGCCCCAGCATTTT. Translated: CASSSMSRDSNQPQHF.

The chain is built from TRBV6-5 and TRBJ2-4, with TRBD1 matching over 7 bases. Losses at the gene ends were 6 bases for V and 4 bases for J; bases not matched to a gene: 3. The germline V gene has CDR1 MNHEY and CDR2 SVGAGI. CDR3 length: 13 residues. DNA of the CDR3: TGTGCCAGCAGCCGACAGGGAAAAAACATTCAGTACTTC. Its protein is CASSRQGKNIQYF.

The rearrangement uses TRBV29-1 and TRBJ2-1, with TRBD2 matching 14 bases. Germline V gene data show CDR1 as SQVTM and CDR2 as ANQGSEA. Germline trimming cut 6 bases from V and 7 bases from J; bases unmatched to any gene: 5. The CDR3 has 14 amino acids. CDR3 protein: CSVSGTSGRNEQFF. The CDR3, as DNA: TGCAGCGTAAGCGGGACTAGCGGGAGAAATGAGCAGTTCTTC.

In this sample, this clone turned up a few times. The CDR3 nucleotides read TGCAGCGTTGAAGTCGGGACAGGGCCCGGGGAGCTGTTTTTT. It translates to CSVEVGTGPGELFF. The chain has TRBV29-1 and TRBJ2-2; 9 nucleotides match TRBD1. V shed 1 base and J 6 bases; nucleotides not matched to a gene: 3. Germline CDR1 is SQVTM and CDR2 is ANQGSEA. The CDR3 is made up of 14 amino acids.

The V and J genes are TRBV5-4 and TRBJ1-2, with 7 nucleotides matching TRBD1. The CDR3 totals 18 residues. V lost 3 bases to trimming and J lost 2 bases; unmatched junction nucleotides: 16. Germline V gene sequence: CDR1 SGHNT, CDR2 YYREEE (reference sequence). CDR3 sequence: CASSSSINRQGANYGYTF. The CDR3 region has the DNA TGTGCCAGCAGCTCCTCTATTAACCGACAGGGTGCCAACTATGGCTACACCTTC.

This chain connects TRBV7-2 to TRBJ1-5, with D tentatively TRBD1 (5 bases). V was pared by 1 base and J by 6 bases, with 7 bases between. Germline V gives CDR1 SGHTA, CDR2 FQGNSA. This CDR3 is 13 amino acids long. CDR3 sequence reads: CASSLERGQPQHF. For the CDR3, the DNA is TGTGCCAGCAGCTTAGAAAGGGGTCAGCCCCAGCATTTT. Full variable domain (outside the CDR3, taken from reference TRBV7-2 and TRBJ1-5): GAGVSQSPSNKVTEKGKDVELRCDPISGHTALYWYRQSLGQGLEFLIYFQGNSAPDKSGLPSDRFSAERTGGSVSTLTIQRTQQEDSAVYLCASSLERGQPQHFGDGTRLSIL.

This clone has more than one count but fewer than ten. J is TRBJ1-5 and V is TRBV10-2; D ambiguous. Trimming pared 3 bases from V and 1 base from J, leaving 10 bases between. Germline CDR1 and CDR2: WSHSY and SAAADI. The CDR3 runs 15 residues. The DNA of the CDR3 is TGCGCCAGCAGTGAATCAGCGGGGAGCAATCAGCCCCAGCATTTT. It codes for CASSESAGSNQPQHF.

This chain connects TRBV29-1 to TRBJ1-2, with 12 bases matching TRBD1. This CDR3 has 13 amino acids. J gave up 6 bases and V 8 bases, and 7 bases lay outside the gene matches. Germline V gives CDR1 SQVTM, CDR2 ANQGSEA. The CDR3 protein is CSSRGTGGDGYTF. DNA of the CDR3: TGCAGCTCACGAGGGACAGGGGGCGATGGCTACACCTTC.

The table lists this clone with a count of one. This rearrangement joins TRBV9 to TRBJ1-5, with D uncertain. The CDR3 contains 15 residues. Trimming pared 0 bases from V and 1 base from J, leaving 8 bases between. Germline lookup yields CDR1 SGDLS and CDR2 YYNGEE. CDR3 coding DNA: TGTGCCAGCAGCGTAGATGCGGCGAGCAATCAGCCCCAGCATTTT. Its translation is CASSVDAASNQPQHF.

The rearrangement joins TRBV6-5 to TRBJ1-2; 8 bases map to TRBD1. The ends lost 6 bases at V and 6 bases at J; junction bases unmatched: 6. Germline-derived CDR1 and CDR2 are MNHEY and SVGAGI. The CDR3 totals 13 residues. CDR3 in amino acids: CASSLGQAHGYTF. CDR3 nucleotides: TGTGCCAGCAGCCTGGGACAGGCCCATGGCTACACCTTC.

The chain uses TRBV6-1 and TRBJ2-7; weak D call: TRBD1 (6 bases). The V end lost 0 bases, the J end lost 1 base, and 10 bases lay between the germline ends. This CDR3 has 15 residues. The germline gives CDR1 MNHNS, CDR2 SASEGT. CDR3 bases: TGTGCCAGCAGTGAAGCTTCACAGGGTTCCTACGAGCAGTACTTC. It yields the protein CASSEASQGSYEQYF.

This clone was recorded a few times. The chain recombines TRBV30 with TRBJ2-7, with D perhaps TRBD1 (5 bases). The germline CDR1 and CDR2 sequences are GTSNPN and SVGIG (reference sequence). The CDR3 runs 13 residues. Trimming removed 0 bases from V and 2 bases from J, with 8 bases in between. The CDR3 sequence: CAWSVWGTYEQYF. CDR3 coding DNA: TGTGCCTGGAGTGTGTGGGGCACCTACGAGCAGTACTTC.